This TCR beta chain was profiled in a study of OX40 agonist ivuxolimab in advanced cancers. Context from the whole study: Ivuxolimab, which targeted the costimulatory receptor OX40 (CD134), was an agonistic, fully human IgG2 monoclonal antibody. Intravenous ivuxolimab was administered to patients every 2 weeks at six dose levels: 0.01, 0.1, 0.3, 1.5, 3 and 10 mg/kg. Of the 50 to 55 dose-escalation patients, hepatocellular carcinoma was present in some 19, melanoma in roughly 15, renal cell carcinoma in 9 and head and neck cancer in 9. In the dose-escalation cohort, around 80% of patients were male, and the mean age was 60 years with a range of roughly 23 to 79. Prior anti-PD-1, anti-PD-L1 or anti-CTLA-4 therapy was permitted, and checkpoint inhibitors had been received by less than 45% of dose-escalation patients. Three dose-escalation patients achieved partial responses, one with hepatocellular carcinoma and two with cutaneous melanoma. Peripheral TCRbeta sequencing aimed to test whether ivuxolimab altered TCR sequence diversity and caused clonal T-cell expansion. The monotherapy dose-escalation portion (N of about 52 patients) of the phase I ivuxolimab trial is reported in the paper. Findings and caveats that apply to the study as a whole: The antigen specificity of the peripheral T cells that underwent clonal expansion was not determined. At doses from 0.1 to 3.0 mg/kg, clonal expansion was seen in both CD4+ and CD8+ blood T cells between baseline and week 6. On average, CD8+ T cells showed more expanded clones than CD4+ T cells after ivuxolimab. In partial responders in the 0.1-3.0 mg/kg groups, normalized peripheral clonal expansion was found to be among the lowest, especially among CD8+ T cells. Low levels of normalized T-cell clonal expansion were also shown by some nonresponding patients.

Turning to this clone: Its antigen is not yet known. The sample holds no much larger clone one base away, and base qualities are not on file.

Patients with autoimmune disease history or receiving systemic immunosuppression were excluded from the trial. In every dose cohort, peripheral blood was drawn for TCR sequencing at baseline, cycle 4 day 1, and cycle 7 day 1. The samples were drawn from a first-in-human, open-label, multicenter phase I dose-escalation trial of ivuxolimab. Adults with locally advanced or metastatic melanoma, renal cell, hepatocellular, or head and neck squamous cell carcinoma were enrolled in the trial. Before TCR sequencing, CD4+ and CD8+ T cells were separately sorted from peripheral blood. Genomic DNA was extracted from sorted cells for sequencing of the TCRbeta CDR3 region. The immunoSEQ Assay was used for sequencing of TCRbeta CDR3 regions. Held by TCRdb, this immuneACCESS table contains in-frame sequences only and omits some clones. Under half of the omission traces to an unresolved V gene where checked; the cause of the rest is unknown. In this sample the table shows around 53,000 clones, 85% to 95% of which occur a single time. The biggest ten clones account for around a sixth of the sample.

Ends trimmed: V by 5 bases, J by 7 bases; bases unmatched to a gene: 11. CDR1 and CDR2 (SQVTM, ANQGSEA) derive from the germline V gene. Including cysteine and phenylalanine, the CDR3 has 14 amino acids. Here the CDR3 DNA is all that survives: 42 bases in frame from base 1. The chain uses TRBV29-1 and TRBJ2-1, with 7 central nucleotides matching TRBD2. The sample was CD4+ or CD8+ T cells sorted from blood, taken in a trial of the OX40 agonist ivuxolimab. This receptor was obtained from an adult with an advanced solid tumor such as melanoma, head and neck, liver or kidney cancer. The sequenced DNA is TGCAGCGTTCCGGGGGGAATAGGGAAGAATGAGCAGTTCTTC. Its protein product is CSVPGGIGKNEQFF.